This T cell receptor beta chain was identified in a study of human T cells and chemical hapten exposure. This clonotype was detected a few times. The antigen is unknown. General study results and limits: Clustering by CDR3 similarity yielded significantly more large clusters from expanded TCRs than controls. Donors' alopecia may make their immune response differ from healthy people's.

Described time point: patch test 2, 6 weeks after DPC sensitization. Treatment in this sample: therapeutic diphenylcyclopropenone sensitization with weekly scalp DPC. Using its own MiXCR run on the RACE reads, TCRdb lists one record per CDR3 protein. Of tens of thousands of distinct CDR3 sequences in the sample, about 8% were seen once. The clonotype was recovered from a woman between 50 and 59 years old with alopecia areata. Some clones in this sample may be carry-over from other donors' samples. The specimen comprised whole blood, sampled in connection with sensitization to the hapten diphenylcyclopropenone (DPC).

CDR3 sequence (DNA): TGTGCCAGCAGTGAATACAGTCGAACCGGGGAGCTGTTTTTT. It translates to CASSEYSRTGELFF. The V and J genes are TRBV2 and TRBJ2-2; D is ambiguous. There are 14 residues in the CDR3. V gave up 2 bases and J gave up 5 bases, with 9 bases separating them. Germline loops: CDR1 SNHLY, CDR2 FYNNEI.